A single sample is the source of the 32 T cell receptor beta chains below, sequenced in a study of blood T cells in healthy people across ages. Using a J-beta primer mix together with a sample-barcoded 5' primer, a second PCR was run for 7 to 11 cycles. TCRdb independently ran MiXCR on the 5' RACE reads; one entry per CDR3 protein. The sample holds about 570,000 distinct CDR3 sequences, roughly a quarter seen once. Sequenced: blood. The origin of the receptors is a woman aged 70 to 79 in good health.

The chain links TRBV24-1 to TRBJ2-5; possibly TRBD1 for D (5 bases). Germline values: CDR1 KGHDR, CDR2 SFDVKD. The CDR3 has 14 amino acids. Trimming took off 6 bases at V and 2 bases at J, with 12 bases between the two ends. The DNA for the CDR3 is TGTGCCACCAGTTGGTCCAGGACACAAGAGACCCAGTACTTC. Protein product: CATSWSRTQETQYF.

The chain is built from TRBV9 and TRBJ2-5; TRBD2 agrees at 7 bases. The CDR3 contains 13 residues. Germline lookup yields CDR1 SGDLS and CDR2 YYNGEE. Trimming at V came to 0 bases and at J to 7 bases, leaving 3 bases not matched to a gene. The CDR3 nucleotides read TGTGCCAGCAGCGTAGTAACGGGAGGGACCCAGTACTTC. Translating gives CASSVVTGGTQYF.

The chain couples TRBV5-5 to TRBJ2-5, with 8 bases identical to TRBD2. Germline assignment: CDR1 SGHKS and CDR2 YYEKEE (reference sequence). The CDR3 is 15 amino acids. The ends lost 0 bases at V and 4 bases at J; junction bases unmatched: 5. The CDR3 nucleotides are TGTGCCAGCAGCTTGGGCCACGGGGGGGGAGAGACCCAGTACTTC. Translating gives CASSLGHGGGETQYF.

This clonotype occurred a few times. The CDR3 reads CASSPLPAGQGLGNEQFF. CDR3 nucleotide sequence: TGCGCCAGCAGCCCCCTTCCCGCCGGACAGGGGCTTGGGAATGAGCAGTTCTTC. The chain joins TRBV4-3 to TRBJ2-1, with 9 positions matching TRBD1. Germline V CDR1 and CDR2: LGHNA, YSLEER. The CDR3 runs 18 residues. J was trimmed by 7 bases and V by 4 bases; bases with no gene match: 17.

The CDR3 region is CASSRGSTNEKLFF. CDR3 bases: TGTGCCAGCAGCAGGGGATCAACTAATGAAAAACTGTTTTTT. J is TRBJ1-4 and V is TRBV11-2, with D possibly TRBD1 on 5 matching bases. The CDR3 is 14 residues long. The germline gives CDR1 SGHAT, CDR2 FQNNGV. The V end lost 5 bases, the J end lost 0 bases, and 7 bases lay between the germline ends.

This clonotype was found many times. The chain is built from TRBV7-9 and TRBJ1-3; TRBD1 might be the D (5 bases). The CDR3 runs 15 residues. Trimming took off 4 bases at V and 0 bases at J, with 10 bases between the two ends. Germline assignment: CDR1 SEHNR and CDR2 FQNEAQ (reference sequence). The CDR3 nucleotides read TGTGCCAGCAGCTCGCCGACAGCCTCTGGAAACACCATATATTTT. It yields the protein CASSSPTASGNTIYF.

The rearrangement links TRBV10-3 to TRBJ1-4; D unresolved. CDR3 length: 16 amino acids. V gave up 4 bases and J gave up 0 bases, with 12 bases separating them. Germline V lookup: CDR1 ENHRY, CDR2 SYGVKD. The CDR3 spells CAISAGLTATNEKLFF. The CDR3 region has the DNA TGTGCCATCAGTGCCGGTCTTACAGCAACTAATGAAAAACTGTTTTTT.

The chain combines TRBV5-1 with TRBJ2-5; possibly TRBD2 for D (6 bases). V was shortened by 4 bases and J by 0 bases, with 19 bases between the two germline ends. CDR1 is SGHRS, CDR2 YFSETQ, per germline. The CDR3 totals 17 residues. The CDR3 here is CASSLGGSGVYQETQYF. In DNA form, the CDR3 reads TGCGCCAGCAGCCTTGGGGGTAGCGGCGTTTACCAAGAGACCCAGTACTTC.

The V call is TRBV19, the J call TRBJ1-5; no clear D. The V end lost 6 bases, the J end lost 3 bases, and 6 bases lay between the germline ends. The CDR3 runs to 12 residues. The germline gives CDR1 LNHDA, CDR2 SQIVND (reference sequence). The CDR3: CASRGNNQPQHF. The CDR3 region has the DNA TGTGCCAGTAGGGGGAACAATCAGCCCCAGCATTTT.

The chain's CDR3 is CASTGQAGNYGYTF. Here the CDR3 DNA reads TGTGCCAGCACCGGACAGGCTGGGAACTATGGCTACACCTTC. The chain links TRBV6-1 to TRBJ1-2; the match to TRBD1 covers 7 bases. V lost 7 bases and J lost 2; bases outside the gene matches: 7. Germline V gene lookup returns CDR1 MNHNS and CDR2 SASEGT. This CDR3 region has 14 residues.

As to this clonotype: The final CDR3 position lacks the conserved phenylalanine or tryptophan, pointing to a likely read error. The chain is built from TRBV29-1 and TRBJ1-1, with TRBD1 matching over 8 bases. CDR3 length: 15 amino acids. The V gene end was trimmed by 5 bases and the J gene end by 1 base; junction bases not matched to a gene: 9. Germline CDR1 is SQVTM and CDR2 is ANQGSEA. CDR3 nucleotides: TGCAGCGTTCGAGGACAGGGCGGCTCGAACACTGAAGCTTTCCTT. This translates into CSVRGQGGSNTEAFL.

V gene TRBV3-1 combines with J gene TRBJ2-1; 7 bases fit TRBD1. The junction had 5 bases not matched to a gene; V was cut back by 3 bases and J by 6 bases. The CDR3 covers 14 residues. The germline V gene has CDR1 LGHDT and CDR2 YNNKEL (reference sequence). CDR3 DNA sequence: TGTGCCAGCAGCCAGAGACAGGGCGGCAATGAGCAGTTCTTC. Its protein is CASSQRQGGNEQFF.

The V call is TRBV4-2, the J call TRBJ2-7, with D perhaps matching TRBD2 (6 bases). This CDR3 spans 15 amino acids. Trimming pared 1 base from V and 5 bases from J, leaving 15 bases between. Germline V gene data show CDR1 as LGHNA and CDR2 as YNFKEQ. The chain's CDR3 is CASSQGDSSRDEQYF. The CDR3 DNA reads TGTGCCAGCAGCCAAGGGGACTCGAGTAGAGACGAGCAGTACTTC.

In this sample, this clonotype turned up a few times. The genes are TRBV20-1 and TRBJ2-7, with a tentative D call TRBD2 (7 bases). Trimming took 4 bases from V and 0 from J, leaving 13 bases between them. The germline CDR1 and CDR2 sequences are DFQATT and SNEGSKA (reference sequence). The CDR3 is made up of 14 amino acids. The CDR3 sequence: CSANLGGASYEQYF. The DNA of the CDR3 is TGCAGTGCTAACCTAGGGGGGGCCTCCTACGAGCAGTACTTC.

The gene calls are TRBV7-9 and TRBJ1-5; no firm D call. Trimming took off 0 bases at V and 8 bases at J, with 8 bases between the two ends. The CDR3 sequence is 13 residues long. CDR1 SEHNR and CDR2 FQNEAQ come from the germline V gene (reference sequence). CDR3 residues: CASSLARGKPQHF. CDR3 DNA sequence: TGTGCCAGCAGCTTAGCGCGGGGAAAGCCCCAGCATTTT.

The rearrangement joins TRBV27 to TRBJ1-2; TRBD1 agrees at 7 bases. With 2 bases clipped from V and 4 bases from J, the junction kept 16 bases outside the gene matches. Germline V lookup: CDR1 MNHEY, CDR2 SMNVEV (reference sequence). The CDR3 is made up of 18 amino acids. The CDR3 loop is CASSLGSGAGGVGYGYTF. The CDR3 coding sequence is TGTGCCAGCAGTTTAGGTTCGGGTGCAGGGGGAGTAGGCTATGGCTACACCTTC.

This clonotype came up a few times. The chain employs TRBV20-1 and TRBJ1-2; 10 nucleotides line up with TRBD1. V dropped 0 bases and J dropped 2; count of bases not matched to a gene: 3. The CDR3 is 15 residues long. In germline, CDR1 is DFQATT, CDR2 SNEGSKA (reference sequence). The CDR3 spells CSARDQDRGNYGYTF. The CDR3 DNA is TGCAGTGCTAGAGACCAGGACAGGGGGAACTATGGCTACACCTTC.

DNA of the CDR3: TGTGCCAGCAGTTACCTTACTACACGCGAGCAGTACTTC. It translates to CASSYLTTREQYF. This chain joins TRBV6-2 or TRBV6-3 and TRBJ2-7; D is undetermined. V was cut by 2 bases and J by 6 bases, with 11 bases left in between. The CDR3 is 13 residues long. Germline CDR1 and CDR2: MNHEY and SVGEGT.

The chain carries TRBV3-1 and TRBJ2-2, with D perhaps TRBD1 (5 bases). The CDR3 sequence is 15 residues long. V shed 4 bases and J shed 2 bases, with 11 bases lying between them. Germline V gives CDR1 LGHDT, CDR2 YNNKEL (reference sequence). The CDR3 protein is CASSPRQINTGELFF. Here the CDR3 DNA reads TGTGCCAGCAGCCCTCGACAGATTAACACCGGGGAGCTGTTTTTT.

V gene TRBV20-1 combines with J gene TRBJ2-1; D is unclear. V lost 4 bases and J 7 bases, leaving 11 bases between the germline ends. The CDR3 loop spans 12 amino acids. CDR1 and CDR2 (germline): DFQATT, SNEGSKA (reference sequence). The CDR3 DNA sequence: TGCAGTGCTACCCCCGGCCGTAATGAGCAGTTCTTC. Translation gives CSATPGRNEQFF.

This clonotype was picked up many times. This sequence joins TRBV4-2 and TRBJ2-3, with a weak D call TRBD2 (7 bases). Trimming took off 0 bases at V and 6 bases at J, with 16 bases between the two ends. There are 16 residues in the CDR3. Germline lookup yields CDR1 LGHNA and CDR2 YNFKEQ. The CDR3 reads CASSQEVEGGLDTQYF. CDR3 coding DNA: TGTGCCAGCAGCCAAGAAGTGGAGGGGGGGCTTGATACGCAGTATTTT.

This clonotype was observed a handful of times. The chain uses TRBV10-3 and TRBJ2-1; 12 bases are shared with TRBD2. V lost 2 bases, J lost 6 bases, and 2 bases stayed unmatched. From germline, CDR1 is ENHRY and CDR2 SYGVKD. The CDR3 sequence is 15 residues long. The CDR3 nucleotides are TGTGCCATCAGTGAGCTAGCGGGGGGGCTCAATGAGCAGTTCTTC. Its translation: CAISELAGGLNEQFF.

The rearrangement joins TRBV11-2 to TRBJ1-1, with a tentative D call TRBD1 (5 bases). Germline-derived CDR1 and CDR2 are SGHAT and FQNNGV. The CDR3 has 13 amino acids. V shed 5 bases and J shed 7 bases, with 14 bases lying between them. CDR3: CASSLGVPVEAFF. DNA of the CDR3: TGTGCCAGCAGCCTAGGGGTGCCGGTTGAAGCTTTCTTT.

V gene TRBV4-3 combines with J gene TRBJ2-7; D is perhaps TRBD1 (5 bases). CDR1 is LGHNA and CDR2 is YSLEER in the germline V gene. V was clipped by 0 bases and J by 7 bases, with 22 bases between them. CDR3 length: 17 amino acids. CDR3 DNA sequence: TGCGCCAGCAGCCAAGATCATCGGTATTCAGGGTCTAGGGAGCAGTACTTC. Protein sequence: CASSQDHRYSGSREQYF.

The genes are TRBV20-1 and TRBJ2-4; TRBD1 might be the D (6 bases). The CDR3 is made up of 14 amino acids. Germline lookup yields CDR1 DFQATT and CDR2 SNEGSKA (reference sequence). Trimming removed 2 bases at V and 6 bases at J, with 14 bases between. In DNA, the CDR3 is TGCAGTGCTAGACCCCCGGACAGTCCAAACATTCAGTACTTC. Translation: CSARPPDSPNIQYF.

The J gene is TRBJ1-2, the V gene TRBV2; no clear D gene. Germline CDR1 reads SNHLY; CDR2 reads FYNNEI. Trimming removed 7 bases at V and 4 bases at J, with 10 bases between. The CDR3 sequence is 12 residues long. Here the CDR3 reads CASNGGFYGYTF. The CDR3 region has the DNA TGTGCCAGCAACGGCGGATTCTATGGCTACACCTTC.

A word on this clonotype: This is likely a read error, given that the CDR3 carries no conserved phenylalanine or tryptophan at its end. The rearrangement joins TRBV12-3 or TRBV12-4 to TRBJ2-3; either TRBD1 or TRBD2 may fit D (5 bases each). V lost 2 bases, J lost 1 base, and 10 bases lay in between. The CDR3 totals 15 residues. CDR3 sequence: CASSLRGVGTDTQYS. DNA for the CDR3: TGTGCCAGCAGTTTAAGAGGGGTAGGCACAGATACGCAGTATTCT.

Only a few counts were recorded for this clonotype. The chain is built from TRBV20-1 and TRBJ2-1; 12 bases map to TRBD2. J gave up 0 bases and V 1 base, and 4 bases lay outside the gene matches. There are 17 residues in the CDR3. The germline V gene encodes CDR1 DFQATT and CDR2 SNEGSKA (reference sequence). The CDR3 loop is CSARASGGARSYNEQFF. In DNA, the CDR3 is TGCAGTGCTAGAGCTAGCGGGGGGGCACGCTCCTACAATGAGCAGTTCTTC.

CDR3: CSVHRGGTGELFF. In nucleotides, the CDR3 is TGCAGCGTCCACAGGGGGGGAACCGGGGAGCTGTTTTTT. The genes are TRBV29-1 and TRBJ2-2; D might be TRBD1 (8 bases). Trimming took 6 bases from V and 5 from J, leaving 13 bases between them. CDR3 length: 13 amino acids. Looked up from germline, CDR1 is SQVTM and CDR2 is ANQGSEA.

This clonotype was counted between two and nine times. CDR3 DNA sequence: TGTGCCAGCAGACTAGACAGGGATCGCTATAACGAGCAGTACTTC. This codes for CASRLDRDRYNEQYF. The chain couples TRBV27 to TRBJ2-7; 7 bases match TRBD1. The germline CDR1 and CDR2 sequences are MNHEY and SMNVEV (reference sequence). V shed 6 bases, J shed 5 bases, and the junction held 13 bases outside the gene matches. The CDR3 has 15 residues.

This clonotype was found a few times. The chain couples TRBV2 to TRBJ2-7; D uncertain. This CDR3 is 12 amino acids long. Trimming took off 6 bases at V and 2 bases at J, with 8 bases between the two ends. The germline V gene encodes CDR1 SNHLY and CDR2 FYNNEI. CDR3 loop: CASSPSTYEQYF. CDR3 in DNA: TGTGCCAGCAGCCCCTCTACCTACGAGCAGTACTTC.

The rearrangement joins TRBV10-3 to TRBJ2-1; D not resolved. V was trimmed by 6 bases and J by 4 bases, leaving 7 bases between them. Germline V lookup: CDR1 ENHRY, CDR2 SYGVKD. This CDR3 spans 12 amino acids. CDR3: CAIREGYNEQFF. The CDR3, as DNA: TGTGCCATCAGAGAAGGGTACAATGAGCAGTTCTTC.